The 31 T cell receptor beta chains given below trace back to one sample, sequenced in a study of T cells in Graves' hyperthyroidism and ophthalmopathy. What was amplified from RNA transcripts were TCR beta CDR3 regions. An initial round of RT-PCR targeting the TCR CDR3 relied on the HTBI primer set. TCRdb fed the multiplex PCR reads into MiXCR, producing one record per CDR3 protein. The sample includes roughly 380,000 distinct CDR3 sequences, around 15% of them seen just once. Material: blood. All receptors come from a woman aged 18-35 years with Graves' hyperthyroidism.

There are many counts of this clonotype. The CDR3, as DNA: TGTGCCAGCAGCCCTCAGGGAGCGTCTAATGAGCAGTTCTTC. Its protein is CASSPQGASNEQFF. This chain connects TRBV7-8 to TRBJ2-1, with D perhaps assigned TRBD1 or TRBD2 (5 bases each). Trimming took 5 bases from V and 7 from J, leaving 15 bases between them. In germline, CDR1 is SGHVS, CDR2 FQNEAQ. There are 14 residues in the CDR3. The full variable domain, rest sourced from reference TRBV7-8 and TRBJ2-1, is GAGVSQSPRYKVAKRGQDVALRCDPISGHVSLFWYQQALGQGPEFLTYFQNEAQLDKSGLPSDRFFAERPEGSVSTLKIQRTQQEDSAVYLCASSPQGASNEQFFGPGTRLTVL.

Ten or more counts support this clonotype. The genes are TRBV30 and TRBJ2-1, with 11 positions matching TRBD2. CDR1 and CDR2 (germline): GTSNPN, SVGIG (reference sequence). After removal of 2 bases from V and 4 bases from J, the junction contained 4 bases not matched to a gene. The CDR3 consists of 15 residues. This CDR3 is CAWSKTSGSYNEQFF. For the CDR3, the DNA is TGTGCCTGGAGTAAAACTAGCGGGAGTTACAATGAGCAGTTCTTC.

The table lists this clonotype with many counts. The chain joins TRBV28 to TRBJ2-3, with 8 bases aligning to TRBD1. V gave up 4 bases and J gave up 1 base; unmatched junction bases: 1. Germline-derived CDR1 and CDR2 are MDHEN and SYDVKM. This CDR3 comprises 14 residues. CDR3 protein: CASSSGQGTDTQYF. The DNA of the CDR3 is TGTGCCAGCAGTTCGGGACAGGGCACAGATACGCAGTATTTT.

This clonotype has more than one count but fewer than ten. The genes are TRBV25-1 and TRBJ1-4; D not resolved. Per germline, CDR1 MGHDK and CDR2 SYGVNS. V lost 8 bases and J 2 bases, leaving 9 bases between the germline ends. The CDR3 has 13 amino acids. The CDR3 DNA reads TGTGCCAGCTGTATTAATACTAATGAAAAACTGTTTTTT. As protein: CASCINTNEKLFF.

The chain joins TRBV4-2 to TRBJ2-1; 11 nucleotides align to TRBD2. Per the germline V gene, CDR1 is LGHNA and CDR2 is YNFKEQ. This CDR3 has 16 amino acids. J was trimmed by 8 bases and V by 0 bases; bases with no gene match: 6. Here the CDR3 DNA reads TGTGCCAGCAGCCAAGATAGGCTAGCGGGAGGCCATGAGCAGTTCTTC. Its protein product is CASSQDRLAGGHEQFF.

This clonotype was counted only a few times. The chain recombines TRBV27 with TRBJ2-5; possibly TRBD1 or TRBD2 for D (5 bases each). This CDR3 is 14 amino acids long. Germline V gene sequence: CDR1 MNHEY, CDR2 SMNVEV (reference sequence). The V end lost 5 bases, the J end lost 5 bases, and 15 bases lay between the germline ends. CDR3 bases: TGTGCCAGCAGTATCTCCGGGACGGGTGAGACCCAGTACTTC. Residues: CASSISGTGETQYF.

This clonotype was seen ten or more times. This chain joins TRBV12-3 or TRBV12-4 and TRBJ1-2; D may be TRBD1 (6 bases). The CDR3 extends over 14 amino acids. Trimming took 4 bases from V and 4 from J, leaving 13 bases between them. Here the CDR3 DNA reads TGTGCCAGCAGTTCGGGCAGGGGATTCTATGGCTACACCTTC. Its translation: CASSSGRGFYGYTF.

This clonotype was observed at least ten times. This rearrangement joins TRBV9 to TRBJ2-1; TRBD2 agrees at 9 bases. This CDR3 region has 16 residues. The germline V gene encodes CDR1 SGDLS and CDR2 YYNGEE. J lost 4 bases, V lost 0 bases, and 5 bases had no gene match. In nucleotides, the CDR3 is TGTGCCAGCAGCGTAGGAATAGCGGGAGCTTACAATGAGCAGTTCTTC. Residues: CASSVGIAGAYNEQFF.

This clonotype was recorded many times. J is TRBJ1-1 and V is TRBV7-8; TRBD1 is a possible D gene (5 bases). This CDR3 has 16 residues. The germline CDR1 and CDR2 sequences are SGHVS and FQNEAQ. V gave up 1 base and J gave up 7 bases, with 19 bases separating them. CDR3: CASSLEGYGSPGEAFF. DNA of the CDR3: TGTGCCAGCAGCTTAGAGGGGTACGGGAGCCCGGGTGAAGCTTTCTTT.

This clonotype was counted ten times or more. The chain couples TRBV12-3 or TRBV12-4 to TRBJ2-1; 10 bases align to TRBD2. Germline trimming cut 6 bases from V and 16 bases from J; bases unmatched to any gene: 12. The CDR3 spans 13 residues. This chain's CDR3 is CASRSTSGAERFF. The CDR3 nucleotides are TGTGCCAGCAGATCCACTAGCGGGGCTGAGCGATTCTTC.

In this sample, this clonotype turned up many times. The chain couples TRBV30 to TRBJ1-1, with D possibly being TRBD1 (6 bases). Germline assignment: CDR1 GTSNPN and CDR2 SVGIG (reference sequence). The CDR3 loop spans 13 amino acids. The V gene lost 3 bases and the J gene lost 3 bases, with 11 bases spanning the gap. The CDR3 protein is CAWRWTVDTEAFF. Here the CDR3 DNA reads TGTGCCTGGAGGTGGACAGTCGACACTGAAGCTTTCTTT.

This clonotype showed up just a few times. This chain connects TRBV7-3 to TRBJ2-1; 10 bases line up with TRBD2. Looked up from germline, CDR1 is SGHTA and CDR2 is FQGTGA. Trimming cost V 5 bases and J 14 bases; bases outside gene matches: 12. The CDR3 is 14 amino acids. Here the CDR3 reads CASSQQTSGTLKFF. Here the CDR3 DNA reads TGTGCCAGCAGCCAACAAACTAGCGGGACCCTAAAGTTCTTC.

This chain links TRBV29-1 with TRBJ2-1; D uncertain. The germline gives CDR1 SQVTM, CDR2 ANQGSEA. V lost 6 bases to trimming and J lost 9 bases, with 12 bases between them. The CDR3 is 11 amino acids. The CDR3: CSVERPPEQFF. CDR3 in DNA: TGCAGCGTCGAACGGCCCCCTGAGCAGTTCTTC.

This clonotype was seen ten or more times. This sequence joins TRBV7-9 and TRBJ2-3; no firm D call. Trimming took off 1 base at V and 7 bases at J, with 18 bases between the two ends. The CDR3 is 16 amino acids. Germline-derived CDR1 and CDR2 are SEHNR and FQNEAQ (reference sequence). CDR3 sequence: CASSLGFLERENTQYF. DNA of the CDR3: TGTGCCAGCAGCTTAGGATTCCTCGAGAGAGAAAATACGCAGTATTTT.

This clonotype has more than one count but fewer than ten. The chain couples TRBV5-1 to TRBJ1-2; 7 nucleotides align to TRBD1. This CDR3 comprises 14 residues. In germline, CDR1 is SGHRS, CDR2 YFSETQ. Trimming took 4 bases from V and 3 from J; bases not matched to a gene: 6. CDR3 sequence reads: CASSRTGTDYGYTF. CDR3 nucleotides: TGCGCCAGCAGCCGTACCGGGACAGACTATGGCTACACCTTC.

The table lists this clonotype with many counts. This chain uses TRBV7-9 with TRBJ2-5; 12 nucleotides agree with TRBD2. Germline CDR1 is SEHNR and CDR2 is FQNEAQ (reference sequence). The length of the CDR3 is 16 residues. The trim removed 5 bases at V and 4 bases at J, leaving 8 bases unmatched. CDR3 sequence reads: CASSPPPGLAGETQYF. Here the CDR3 DNA reads TGTGCCAGCAGCCCTCCCCCGGGACTAGCGGGAGAGACCCAGTACTTC.

This clonotype was observed a few times. J is TRBJ2-7 and V is TRBV19, with a possible D match to TRBD2 (6 bases). With 0 bases removed from V and 9 bases from J, the gap between germline ends came to 21 bases. Germline CDR1 LNHDA, CDR2 SQIVND (reference sequence). The CDR3 sequence is 16 residues long. The CDR3 here is CASSIEGGAGGKAQYF. DNA of the CDR3: TGTGCCAGTAGTATAGAAGGAGGTGCAGGCGGGAAGGCGCAGTACTTC.

This clonotype has ten or more counts. The J gene is TRBJ1-4, the V gene TRBV28, with D perhaps matching TRBD1 (5 bases). The CDR3 covers 14 residues. Germline assignment: CDR1 MDHEN and CDR2 SYDVKM. Trimming stripped 7 bases from V and 3 bases from J, with 12 bases between. The CDR3, as DNA: TGTGCCAGCACCGGACGGGGGGCTAATGAAAAACTGTTTTTT. Protein product: CASTGRGANEKLFF. Full variable domain (rest looked up from reference TRBV28 and TRBJ1-4): DVKVTQSSRYLVKRTGEKVFLECVQDMDHENMFWYRQDPGLGLRLIYFSYDVKMKEKGDIPEGYSVSREKKERFSLILESASTNQTSMYLCASTGRGANEKLFFGSGTQLSVL.

This clonotype occurred many times. V usage is TRBV27 and J usage is TRBJ2-1; no reliable D call. Germline CDR1 reads MNHEY; CDR2 reads SMNVEV (reference sequence). Between the trimmed V and J ends, which lost 1 base and 11 bases, there was a span of 15 bases. This CDR3 is 14 amino acids long. The CDR3 protein is CASSLLGSQHQQFF. CDR3 coding DNA: TGTGCCAGCAGTTTATTGGGCAGTCAGCACCAGCAGTTCTTC.

The J gene is TRBJ2-4, the V gene TRBV9; 8 nucleotides line up with TRBD1. The germline gives CDR1 SGDLS, CDR2 YYNGEE. This CDR3 has 16 amino acids. Trimming at V came to 3 bases and at J to 0 bases, leaving 5 bases not matched to a gene. The CDR3 region has the DNA TGTGCCAGCAGCGCGACAGGGGAACTAGCCAAAAACATTCAGTACTTC. It yields the protein CASSATGELAKNIQYF.

CDR3 DNA sequence: TGTGCCAGCAGTTGGCGGACAGGCCCTGGAAACACCATATATTTT. Its translation: CASSWRTGPGNTIYF. The chain has TRBV2 and TRBJ1-3; 7 bases agree with TRBD1. The CDR3 totals 15 residues. Germline V gene data show CDR1 as SNHLY and CDR2 as FYNNEI. V gave up 5 bases and J gave up 2 bases; unmatched junction bases: 6.

In its sample, this clonotype was seen many times. The genes are TRBV12-3 or TRBV12-4 and TRBJ1-1; unclear D gene. The CDR3 contains 13 residues. Between the trimmed V and J ends, which lost 2 bases and 5 bases, there was a span of 9 bases. The CDR3 region is CASSLMGQTEAFF. The CDR3 bases are TGTGCCAGCAGTTTAATGGGTCAGACTGAAGCTTTCTTT.

This clonotype has just a few counts. The CDR3: CATVTAGLAGFNTGELFF. DNA for the CDR3: TGTGCCACCGTAACCGCGGGACTAGCGGGATTTAACACCGGGGAGCTGTTTTTT. The rearrangement joins TRBV2 to TRBJ2-2, with 13 bases fitting TRBD2. The germline CDR1 and CDR2 sequences are SNHLY and FYNNEI. The V gene end was trimmed by 10 bases and the J gene end by 2 bases; junction bases not matched to a gene: 13. The CDR3 is 18 residues long. The full variable domain, its missing parts supplied by reference TRBV2 and TRBJ2-2, is EPEVTQTPSHQVTQMGQEVILRCVPISNHLYFYWYRQILGQKVEFLVSFYNNEISEKSEIFDDQFSVERPDGSNFTLKIRSTKLEDSAMYFCATVTAGLAGFNTGELFFGEGSRLTVL.

In the case of this clonotype: At one boundary the junction diverges from the germline segment, which might be a read error. The chain joins TRBV6-1 to TRBJ2-5; D possibly uses TRBD1 or TRBD2 (5 bases each). Germline loops: CDR1 MNHNS, CDR2 SASEGT. CDR3 length equals 16 residues. The CDR3 protein is CASSEPPGGGQETQCF. In DNA, the CDR3 is TGTGCCAGCAGTGAACCCCCGGGTGGAGGACAAGAGACCCAGTGCTTC.

The V call is TRBV9, the J call TRBJ2-5, with D perhaps matching TRBD1 (5 bases). Looked up from germline, CDR1 is SGDLS and CDR2 is YYNGEE. With 0 bases removed from V and 5 bases from J, the gap between germline ends came to 23 bases. CDR3 length equals 18 residues. CDR3 protein: CASSVEGMGRVVGETQYF. In DNA form, the CDR3 reads TGTGCCAGCAGCGTAGAGGGGATGGGCAGGGTGGTTGGCGAGACCCAGTACTTC.

This clonotype was recorded at least ten times. This chain links TRBV2 with TRBJ1-1; no clear D. The CDR3 covers 14 residues. Trimming removed 5 bases at V and 3 bases at J, with 13 bases between. Germline CDR1 reads SNHLY; CDR2 reads FYNNEI. CDR3 nucleotide sequence: TGTGCCAGCAGTCCGACCGCGTCGGACACTGAAGCTTTCTTT. As protein: CASSPTASDTEAFF.

This chain joins TRBV20-1 and TRBJ2-2; D gene uncertain. This CDR3 contains 15 residues. V was trimmed by 0 bases and J by 2 bases, leaving 10 bases between them. Germline loops: CDR1 DFQATT, CDR2 SNEGSKA (reference sequence). The CDR3 here is CSARDLTYNTGELFF. CDR3 coding DNA: TGCAGTGCTAGAGATCTTACTTATAACACCGGGGAGCTGTTTTTT.

This clonotype was seen more than once but under ten times. This sequence joins TRBV7-2 and TRBJ2-1; D is ambiguous. Trimming took off 5 bases at V and 13 bases at J, with 12 bases between the two ends. Per the germline V gene, CDR1 is SGHTA and CDR2 is FQGNSA. The CDR3 length is 11 residues. CDR3 residues: CASSPLSEQFF. DNA for the CDR3: TGTGCCAGCAGCCCCCTCTCCGAACAGTTCTTC.

This clonotype occurred many times. The chain has TRBV27 and TRBJ2-7; D ambiguous. This CDR3 is 14 amino acids long. The germline gives CDR1 MNHEY, CDR2 SMNVEV (reference sequence). Trimming shortened V by 3 bases and J by 4 bases, and 13 bases separated the two germline ends. The CDR3 DNA reads as TGTGCCAGCAGTTTTAGGGCTAAAGGGTACGAGCAGTACTTC. It encodes CASSFRAKGYEQYF.

The chain couples TRBV6-1 to TRBJ2-7; 9 bases match TRBD1. Germline-derived CDR1 and CDR2 are MNHNS and SASEGT. The trim removed 5 bases at V and 3 bases at J, leaving 5 bases unmatched. The CDR3 runs to 14 residues. For the CDR3, the DNA is TGTGCCAGCAGTCGGACAGGGGAACTCTACGAGCAGTACTTC. Amino acid sequence: CASSRTGELYEQYF.

This clonotype was counted many times. This chain connects TRBV6-1 to TRBJ1-1; TRBD1 is a possible D gene (6 bases). CDR1 and CDR2 from the germline V gene are MNHNS and SASEGT. The V and J ends lost 4 bases and 2 bases respectively, with 11 bases between them. This CDR3 region has 14 residues. CDR3 sequence (DNA): TGTGCCAGCAGTGCGACAGGCGCAAACACTGAAGCTTTCTTT. Translated: CASSATGANTEAFF.